This paragraph reports one TCR beta chain. Its antigen is currently unknown. This sample is part of a study of a mutant IDH1 vaccine in newly diagnosed glioma. Turning to the study itself: Of the patients given treatment, approximately 62% were male and 37.5% were female, and a mean age of around 38 years was recorded.

Germline lookup yields CDR1 SEHNR and CDR2 FQNEAQ (reference sequence). Trimming removed 5 bases from V and 2 bases from J, with 18 bases in between. The CDR3 consists of 16 residues. The data were produced by immunoSEQ multiplex PCR, yet TCRdb's version contains in-frame clones alone and is incomplete. This table has tens of thousands of clones, approximately 80% appearing once. Time point defined: week 23, last vaccination. Every single dose of the vaccine, 300 ug of mutant IDH1 20-mer peptide, came with topical imiquimod. This chain joins TRBV7-9 and TRBJ1-2; no reliable D call. The receptor was isolated from a man aged 40-49 years with glioma. This specimen was PBMCs, taken from a glioma patient whose treatment included an IDH1 peptide vaccine. CDR3 loop: CASSPSVGVSNYGYTF. CDR3 nucleotides: TGTGCCAGCAGCCCCTCGGTTGGGGTATCAAACTATGGCTACACCTTC.